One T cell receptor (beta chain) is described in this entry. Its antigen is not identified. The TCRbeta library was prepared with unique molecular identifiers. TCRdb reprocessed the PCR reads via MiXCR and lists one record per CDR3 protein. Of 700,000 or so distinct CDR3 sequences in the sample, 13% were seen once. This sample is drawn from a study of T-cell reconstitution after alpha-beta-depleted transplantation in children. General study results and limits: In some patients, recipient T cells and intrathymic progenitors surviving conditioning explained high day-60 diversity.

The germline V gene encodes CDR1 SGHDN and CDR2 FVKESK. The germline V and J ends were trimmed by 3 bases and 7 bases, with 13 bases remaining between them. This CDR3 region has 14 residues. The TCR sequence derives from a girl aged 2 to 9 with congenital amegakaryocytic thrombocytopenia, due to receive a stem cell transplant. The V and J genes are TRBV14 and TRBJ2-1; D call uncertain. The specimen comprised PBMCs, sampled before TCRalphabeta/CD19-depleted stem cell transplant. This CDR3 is CASSQDPIMNEQFF. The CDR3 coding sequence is TGTGCCAGCAGCCAGGATCCCATTATGAATGAGCAGTTCTTC.